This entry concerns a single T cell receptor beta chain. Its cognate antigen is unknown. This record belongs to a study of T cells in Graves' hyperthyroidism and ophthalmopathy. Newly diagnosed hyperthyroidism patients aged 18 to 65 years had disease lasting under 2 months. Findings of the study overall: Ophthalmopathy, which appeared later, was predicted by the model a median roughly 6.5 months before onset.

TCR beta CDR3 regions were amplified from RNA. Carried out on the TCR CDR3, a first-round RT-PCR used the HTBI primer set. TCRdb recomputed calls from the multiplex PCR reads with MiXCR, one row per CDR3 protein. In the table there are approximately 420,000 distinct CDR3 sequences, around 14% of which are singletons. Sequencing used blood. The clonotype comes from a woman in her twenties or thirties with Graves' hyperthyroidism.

CDR3 bases: TGTGCCAGTGGAGGACTAGCGGGAGAAGCGCGCACCTACAATGAGCAGTTCTTC. Protein: CASGGLAGEARTYNEQFF. The chain has TRBV12-3 or TRBV12-4 and TRBJ2-1; 13 bases map to TRBD2. This CDR3 region has 18 residues. The trim removed 9 bases at V and 2 bases at J, leaving 13 bases unmatched.